Below, 23 T cell receptor beta chains from the same sample are listed, as sequenced in a study of early T cells in non-severe SARS-CoV-2 infection. TCRdb processed the 5' RACE reads anew with MiXCR; each CDR3 protein has one entry. The sample shows roughly 50,000 distinct CDR3 sequences, approximately 6% of them seen only once. Sequenced here: whole blood, sampled at baseline. These receptors originate from an adult who was a healthcare worker with PCR-confirmed SARS-CoV-2 infection or an uninfected control (not recorded which).

The chain couples TRBV24-1 to TRBJ2-5, with unresolved D. The CDR3 spans 12 residues. Per the germline V gene, CDR1 is KGHDR and CDR2 is SFDVKD. Between the trimmed V and J ends, which lost 9 bases and 5 bases, there was a span of 12 bases. CDR3 sequence reads: CATAGAGETQYF. The CDR3 DNA is TGTGCCACCGCTGGAGCCGGCGAGACCCAGTACTTC.

This clonotype was seen a handful of times. The chain couples TRBV20-1 to TRBJ2-3, with 8 bases fitting TRBD2. Germline lookup yields CDR1 DFQATT and CDR2 SNEGSKA (reference sequence). The V segment lost 0 bases and the J segment 3 bases; nucleotides outside the gene matches: 8. The CDR3 extends over 16 amino acids. CDR3 residues: CSAREVSGSETDTQYF. As DNA, the CDR3 is TGCAGTGCTAGAGAAGTGAGCGGGAGCGAGACAGATACGCAGTATTTT.

The rearrangement links TRBV3-1 to TRBJ1-5, with TRBD1 matching 8 bases. The length of the CDR3 is 14 residues. V lost 1 base and J lost 7; bases outside the gene matches: 3. Germline V lookup: CDR1 LGHDT, CDR2 YNNKEL (reference sequence). The CDR3 sequence is CASSQGQGSQPQHF. CDR3 DNA sequence: TGTGCCAGCAGCCAAGGACAGGGGAGCCAGCCCCAGCATTTT.

This clonotype was observed a few times. The rearrangement uses TRBV27 and TRBJ1-2, with D unresolved. The CDR3 loop spans 12 amino acids. The germline V gene encodes CDR1 MNHEY and CDR2 SMNVEV (reference sequence). Trimming pared 4 bases from V and 7 bases from J, leaving 10 bases between. CDR3 amino acids: CASSSPTAGYTF. CDR3 nucleotide sequence: TGTGCCAGCAGTTCCCCGACCGCTGGCTACACCTTC.

In its sample, this clonotype was seen many times. J is TRBJ2-1 and V is TRBV6-5; TRBD2 matches 7 bases. The CDR3 is 14 amino acids. Germline CDR1 reads MNHEY; CDR2 reads SVGAGI. V lost 8 bases, J lost 4 bases, and 8 bases stayed unmatched. The CDR3 is CASRAAGVYNEQFF. The DNA of the CDR3 is TGTGCCAGCCGAGCCGCGGGAGTATACAATGAGCAGTTCTTC.

In its sample, this clonotype was seen many times. This chain uses TRBV4-3 with TRBJ1-6; tentative D call: TRBD1 (6 bases). Germline V gene data show CDR1 as LGHNA and CDR2 as YSLEER. This CDR3 has 17 residues. V lost 1 base, J lost 7 bases, and 17 bases lay in between. CDR3 sequence (DNA): TGCGCCAGCAGCCAAGTCTACCCGCCAGGGGTGAATTCACCCCTCCACTTT. Amino acid sequence: CASSQVYPPGVNSPLHF.

The V call is TRBV6-1, the J call TRBJ2-1; tentative D call: TRBD2 (5 bases). Germline V CDR1 and CDR2: MNHNS, SASEGT. The V gene lost 6 bases and the J gene lost 2 bases, with 14 bases spanning the gap. The CDR3 length is 15 residues. CDR3 region: CASRERDRPYNEQFF. The CDR3 DNA is TGTGCCAGCAGAGAACGGGATCGCCCCTACAATGAGCAGTTCTTC.

This clonotype occurred a few times. This chain links TRBV14 with TRBJ1-2; D gene uncertain. CDR1 and CDR2 (germline): SGHDN, FVKESK. V was pared by 4 bases and J by 4 bases, with 13 bases between. The CDR3 sequence is 14 residues long. This CDR3 reads CASSPTMPSYGYTF. Here the CDR3 DNA reads TGTGCCAGCAGCCCGACTATGCCTAGCTATGGCTACACCTTC.

The V and J genes are TRBV7-2 and TRBJ2-1; D is ambiguous. The length of the CDR3 is 12 residues. V shed 1 base and J shed 9 bases, with 7 bases lying between them. Per the germline V gene, CDR1 is SGHTA and CDR2 is FQGNSA. CDR3 nucleotide sequence: TGTGCCAGCAGCTTAGGTTTGCTTGAGCAGTTCTTC. Translated: CASSLGLLEQFF.

This clonotype was picked up a small number of times. The chain carries TRBV12-3 or TRBV12-4 and TRBJ1-6; D ambiguous. The V end lost 6 bases, the J end lost 6 bases, and 9 bases lay between the germline ends. This CDR3 region has 13 residues. The CDR3 nucleotides read TGTGCCAGCAGCCGGACCTCTAATTCACCCCTCCACTTT. Amino acid sequence: CASSRTSNSPLHF.

This rearrangement joins TRBV7-9 to TRBJ2-3, with D maybe TRBD2 (6 bases). CDR3 length: 14 residues. The V end was cut by 4 bases, the J end by 1 base, with 9 bases between. Per the germline V gene, CDR1 is SEHNR and CDR2 is FQNEAQ (reference sequence). CDR3 protein: CASSSGDGTDTQYF. DNA of the CDR3: TGTGCCAGCAGCTCGGGGGACGGCACAGATACGCAGTATTTT. Drawing the rest from reference TRBV7-9 and TRBJ2-3, the complete variable domain is DTGVSQNPRHKITKRGQNVTFRCDPISEHNRLYWYRQTLGQGPEFLTYFQNEAQLEKSRLLSDRFSAERPKGSFSTLEIQRTEQGDSAMYLCASSSGDGTDTQYFGPGTRLTVL.

This clonotype was seen a handful of times. V gene TRBV4-1 combines with J gene TRBJ2-1; maybe TRBD2 (6 bases). Between the trimmed V and J ends, which lost 4 bases and 8 bases, there was a span of 9 bases. The CDR3 contains 12 residues. Germline V lookup: CDR1 MGHRA, CDR2 YSYEKL. Here the CDR3 DNA reads TGCGCCAGCAGCCTTTGGGGGGATGAGCAGTTCTTC. This gives the protein CASSLWGDEQFF.

This clonotype was seen a handful of times. The V call is TRBV14, the J call TRBJ1-6; 7 positions agree with TRBD1. Looked up from germline, CDR1 is SGHDN and CDR2 is FVKESK. The ends lost 1 base at V and 7 bases at J; junction bases unmatched: 1. This CDR3 is built from 14 residues. The CDR3 is CASSQVGGNSPLHF. The DNA of the CDR3 is TGTGCCAGCAGCCAAGTAGGGGGCAATTCACCCCTCCACTTT.

This clonotype was seen ten or more times. This chain uses TRBV29-1 with TRBJ2-1, with D perhaps TRBD1 (6 bases). In germline, CDR1 is SQVTM, CDR2 ANQGSEA. The CDR3 length is 13 residues. V was trimmed by 7 bases and J by 1 base, leaving 11 bases between them. CDR3 bases: TGCAGCGCCCGAGGGGGATCCTACAATGAGCAGTTCTTC. This gives the protein CSARGGSYNEQFF.

The V and J genes are TRBV6-1 and TRBJ1-1, with a possible D match to TRBD1 (5 bases). The CDR3 covers 16 residues. Looked up from germline, CDR1 is MNHNS and CDR2 is SASEGT. Between the trimmed V and J ends, which lost 3 bases and 4 bases, there was a span of 18 bases. The CDR3 DNA sequence: TGTGCCAGCAGTGACCCCAGTGAGGGGAAACGCACTGAAGCTTTCTTT. Translating gives CASSDPSEGKRTEAFF.

The chain uses TRBV7-6 and TRBJ1-5; D might be TRBD1 (5 bases). V was cut by 6 bases and J by 4 bases, with 13 bases left in between. Germline lookup yields CDR1 SGHVS and CDR2 FNYEAQ. The CDR3 sequence is 14 residues long. CDR3 residues: CASSEGKGNQPQHF. CDR3 DNA: TGTGCCAGCAGTGAGGGGAAAGGAAATCAGCCCCAGCATTTT. Combining the CDR3 with reference TRBV7-6 and TRBJ1-5 gives the whole variable domain GAGVSQSPRYKVTKRGQDVALRCDPISGHVSLYWYRQALGQGPEFLTYFNYEAQQDKSGLPNDRFSAERPEGSISTLTIQRTEQRDSAMYRCASSEGKGNQPQHFGDGTRLSIL.

This clonotype has ten or more counts. This chain links TRBV27 with TRBJ1-6, with TRBD1 matching 10 bases. V was pared by 6 bases and J by 7 bases, with 6 bases of the junction left unmatched. The CDR3 covers 15 residues. Germline assignment: CDR1 MNHEY and CDR2 SMNVEV (reference sequence). The CDR3: CASRAGTGANSPLHF. Written as DNA, the CDR3 is TGTGCCAGCAGAGCCGGGACAGGGGCGAATTCACCCCTCCACTTT.

This clonotype was found a few times. This sequence joins TRBV20-1 and TRBJ1-5; D is ambiguous. CDR1 DFQATT and CDR2 SNEGSKA come from the germline V gene (reference sequence). V lost 0 bases, J lost 7 bases, and 13 bases lay in between. The CDR3 has 14 amino acids. CDR3 DNA sequence: TGCAGTGCTAGAGATCGCCTCTCCTCCCAGCCCCAGCATTTT. This encodes CSARDRLSSQPQHF.

At least ten counts were recorded for this clonotype. V usage is TRBV27 and J usage is TRBJ2-7; no definite D call. Germline-derived CDR1 and CDR2 are MNHEY and SMNVEV (reference sequence). V was pared by 10 bases and J by 7 bases, with 35 bases between. The CDR3 runs 18 residues. CDR3 region: CANSMPPRSTGWPGEQYF. In DNA form, the CDR3 reads TGTGCCAATTCGATGCCACCCCGGTCAACTGGCTGGCCTGGAGAGCAGTACTTC.

A few counts support this clonotype. The chain couples TRBV19 to TRBJ1-4; no definite D call. CDR1 and CDR2 from the germline V gene are LNHDA and SQIVND (reference sequence). V was shortened by 5 bases and J by 5 bases, with 15 bases between the two germline ends. The CDR3 is 15 residues long. The CDR3 region has the DNA TGTGCCAGTAGTCCCCCAGGCAGCGGAAATGAAAAACTGTTTTTT. Residues: CASSPPGSGNEKLFF.

The J gene is TRBJ1-5, the V gene TRBV28, with no clear D. The V gene lost 6 bases and the J gene lost 7 bases, with 16 bases spanning the gap. The CDR3 spans 14 residues. Germline CDR1 is MDHEN and CDR2 is SYDVKM. The CDR3 DNA is TGTGCCAGCAGCATGACACAAATCCTACAGCCCCAGCATTTT. Its translation: CASSMTQILQPQHF.

This chain uses TRBV5-1 with TRBJ2-5; 9 bases fit TRBD1. V shed 5 bases and J 4 bases; nucleotides not matched to a gene: 9. CDR1 is SGHRS, CDR2 YFSETQ, per germline. The CDR3 runs to 15 residues. DNA for the CDR3: TGCGCCAGCAGTTCCGGGACAGGGAATCTAGAGACCCAGTACTTC. Translating gives CASSSGTGNLETQYF.

This clonotype was counted between two and nine times. Written as DNA, the CDR3 is TGTGCCAGCAGTTCCTTTCGGGAGGCCTCCTACAATGAGCAGTTCTTC. It yields the protein CASSSFREASYNEQFF. The chain links TRBV6-5 to TRBJ2-1; 7 bases match TRBD2. Germline V lookup: CDR1 MNHEY, CDR2 SVGAGI. Germline trimming cut 4 bases from V and 0 bases from J; bases unmatched to any gene: 6. CDR3 length: 16 amino acids.